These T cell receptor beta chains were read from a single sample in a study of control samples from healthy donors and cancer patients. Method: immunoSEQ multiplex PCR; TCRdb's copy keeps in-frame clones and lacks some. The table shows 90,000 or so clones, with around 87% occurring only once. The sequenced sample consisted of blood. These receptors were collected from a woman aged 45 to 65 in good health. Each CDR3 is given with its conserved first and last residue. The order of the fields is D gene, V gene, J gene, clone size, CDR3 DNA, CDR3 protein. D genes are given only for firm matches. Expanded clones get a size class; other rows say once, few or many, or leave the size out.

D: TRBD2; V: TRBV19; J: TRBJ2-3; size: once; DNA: TGTGCCAGTAGTATAGGTAGAGGGGTAGCGGGAGGTCGCACAGATACGCAGTATTTT; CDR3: CASSIGRGVAGGRTDTQYF
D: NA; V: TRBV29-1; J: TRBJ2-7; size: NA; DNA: TGCAGCGTTGACAGTTCAGGGGTGGGCGAGCAGTACTTC; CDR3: CSVDSSGVGEQYF
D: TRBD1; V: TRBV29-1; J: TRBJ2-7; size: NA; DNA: TGCAGCGTTACCCTTGGACAGGGAAGCTACGAGCAGTACTTC; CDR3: CSVTLGQGSYEQYF
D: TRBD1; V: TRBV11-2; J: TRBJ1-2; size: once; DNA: TGTGCCAGCAGCCCCAAGGGACAGTGGAACTATGGCTACACCTTC; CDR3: CASSPKGQWNYGYTF
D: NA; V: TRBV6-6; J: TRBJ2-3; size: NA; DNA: TGTGCCAGCAGCCCGTCCGGGGCCGGCACAGATACGCAGTATTTT; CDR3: CASSPSGAGTDTQYF
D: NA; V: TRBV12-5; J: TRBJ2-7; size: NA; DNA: TGTGCTAGTGGTTTGGACGAAGGCTACGAGCAGTACTTC; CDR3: CASGLDEGYEQYF
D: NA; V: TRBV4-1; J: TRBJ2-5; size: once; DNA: TGCGCCAGCAGCCTATCGCCAATAGCGGAGACCCAGTACTTC; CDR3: CASSLSPIAETQYF
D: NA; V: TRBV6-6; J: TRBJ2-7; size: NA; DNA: TGTGCCAGCAGTTCTTTTGACAGAGCCTACGAGCAGTACTTC; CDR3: CASSSFDRAYEQYF
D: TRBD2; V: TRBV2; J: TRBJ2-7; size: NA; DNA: TGTGCCAGCAGTGAAAGCGGGAGGTTATACGAGCAGTACTTC; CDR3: CASSESGRLYEQYF
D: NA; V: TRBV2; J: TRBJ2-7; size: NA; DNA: TGTGCCAGCAGTCAATTCTACGAGCAGTACTTC; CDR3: CASSQFYEQYF
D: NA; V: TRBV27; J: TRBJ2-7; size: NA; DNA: TGTGCCAGCAGGGCAAACAGGGACCCTAGCTACGAGCAGTACTTC; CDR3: CASRANRDPSYEQYF
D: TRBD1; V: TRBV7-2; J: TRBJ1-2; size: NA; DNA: TGTGCCAGCAGCTTTAGAAACAGGGGGGGCTACACCTTC; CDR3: CASSFRNRGGYTF
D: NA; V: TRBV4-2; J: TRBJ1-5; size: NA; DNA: TGTGCCAGCAGCCAAGATTTATCAAATCAGCCCCAGCATTTT; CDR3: CASSQDLSNQPQHF
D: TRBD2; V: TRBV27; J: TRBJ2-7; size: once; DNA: TGTGCCAGCAGTGGGACTAGTTTTTCGGGTGAGCAGTACTTC; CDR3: CASSGTSFSGEQYF
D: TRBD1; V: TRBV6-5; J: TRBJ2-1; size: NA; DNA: TGTGCCAGCAGACAACGAGACAGGGCGTACAATGAGCAGTTCTTC; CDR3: CASRQRDRAYNEQFF
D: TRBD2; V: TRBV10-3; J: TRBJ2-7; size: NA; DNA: TGTGCCATCAGTGAGCCGGGGACTAGCGGGGGCTACGAGCAGTACTTC; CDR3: CAISEPGTSGGYEQYF
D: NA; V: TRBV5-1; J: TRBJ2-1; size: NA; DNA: TGCGCCAGCAGCTCTGCGGCGGGATACTACAATGAGCAGTTCTTC; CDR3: CASSSAAGYYNEQFF
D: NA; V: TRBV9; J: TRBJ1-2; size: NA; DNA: TGTGCCAGCACCACCGGGGGTGGCAGGGATGGCTACACCTTC; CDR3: CASTTGGGRDGYTF
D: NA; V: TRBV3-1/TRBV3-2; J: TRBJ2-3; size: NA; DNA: TGTGCCAGCAGCCAAGCCCGCGACGCAGATACGCAGTATTTT; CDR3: CASSQARDADTQYF
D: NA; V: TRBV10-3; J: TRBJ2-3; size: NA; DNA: TGTGCCATCACCTCCGGGACTCCGCCCCCCACGCAGTATTTT; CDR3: CAITSGTPPPTQYF
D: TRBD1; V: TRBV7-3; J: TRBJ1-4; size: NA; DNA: TGTGCCAGCAGGTGGGACAGAGTCAGAACTGCAACTAATGAAAAACTGTTTTTT; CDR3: CASRWDRVRTATNEKLFF
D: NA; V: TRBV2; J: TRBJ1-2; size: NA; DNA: TGTGCCAGCGAGCGACAGCCGAACTATGGCTACACCTTC; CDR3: CASERQPNYGYTF
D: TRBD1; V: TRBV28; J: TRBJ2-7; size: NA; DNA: TGTGCCAGCAGCGTTGGGGACAGGGCACAGGGCTTC; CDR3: CASSVGDRAQGF
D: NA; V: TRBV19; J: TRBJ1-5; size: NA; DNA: TGTGCCAGTAGTATAGTATTTCGGGGAAGTGACAATCAGCCCCAGCATTTT; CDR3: CASSIVFRGSDNQPQHF
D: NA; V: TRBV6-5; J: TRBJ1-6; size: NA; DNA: TGTGCCAGCAGTTACTCGGGGAATTCACCCCTCCACTTT; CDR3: CASSYSGNSPLHF
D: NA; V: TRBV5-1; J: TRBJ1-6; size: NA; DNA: TGCGCCAGCACAGCCCAGGGACGGGTGGGTGATTCACCCCTCCACTTT; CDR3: CASTAQGRVGDSPLHF
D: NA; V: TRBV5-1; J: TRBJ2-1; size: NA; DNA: TGCGCCAGCAGCTTGGGGGCGCCCAACAATGAGCAGTTCTTC; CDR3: CASSLGAPNNEQFF
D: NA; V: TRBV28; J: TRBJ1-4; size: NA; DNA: TGTGCCAGCAGGGGGGAGTCTAGCGTTACTAATGAAAAACTGTTTTTT; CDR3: CASRGESSVTNEKLFF
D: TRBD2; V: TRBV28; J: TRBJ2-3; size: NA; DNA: TGTGCCAGCAGTTTAAATCTCCTAGCGGGAGGTCAATCAGATACGCAGTATTTT; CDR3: CASSLNLLAGGQSDTQYF
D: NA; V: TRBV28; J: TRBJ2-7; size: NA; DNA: TGTGCCAGCAGTCCCAATGGACCATTTTTCTCCTACGAGCAGTACTTC; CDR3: CASSPNGPFFSYEQYF
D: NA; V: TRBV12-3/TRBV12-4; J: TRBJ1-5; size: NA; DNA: TGTGCCACCGGGCGGTCAGAGAATCAGCCCCAGCATTTT; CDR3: CATGRSENQPQHF
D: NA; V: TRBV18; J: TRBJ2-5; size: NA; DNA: TGTGCCAGCTCACCAGACACAGAGACCCAGTACTTC; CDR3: CASSPDTETQYF
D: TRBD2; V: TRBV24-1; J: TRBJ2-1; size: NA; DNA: TGTGCCACTTCTAGCGGGGGGAACGACAATGAGCAGTTCTTC; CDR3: CATSSGGNDNEQFF
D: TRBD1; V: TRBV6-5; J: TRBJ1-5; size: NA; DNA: TGTGCCAGCAGGGCCCCAGGGGGTGAAGGACAGCCCCAGCATTTT; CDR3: CASRAPGGEGQPQHF
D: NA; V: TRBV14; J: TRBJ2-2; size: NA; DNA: TGTGCCAGCAGCCAAGAAACTTTGTTCCGGGTTTCCGGGGAGCTGTTTTTT; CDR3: CASSQETLFRVSGELFF
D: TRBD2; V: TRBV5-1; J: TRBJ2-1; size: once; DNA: TGCGCCAGCAGTCTTGGACTAGCGGGAAGGAATGAGCAGTTCTTC; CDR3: CASSLGLAGRNEQFF
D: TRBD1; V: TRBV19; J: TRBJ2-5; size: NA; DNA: TGTGCCAGTAGTGGGTCCGGGACAGTCGGAGAGACCCAGTACTTC; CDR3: CASSGSGTVGETQYF
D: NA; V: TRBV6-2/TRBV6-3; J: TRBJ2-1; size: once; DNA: TGTGCCAGCAGTTACTCTGGCCTAATCGATGAGCAGTTCTTC; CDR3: CASSYSGLIDEQFF
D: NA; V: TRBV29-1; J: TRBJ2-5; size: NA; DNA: TGCAGCGTCACCCCGGGGGTGGAAGAGACCCAGTACTTC; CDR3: CSVTPGVEETQYF
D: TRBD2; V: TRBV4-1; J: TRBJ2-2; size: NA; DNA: TGCGCCAGCAGCCAAGTCCCAGCGGGGGGGACCGGGGAGCTGTTTTTT; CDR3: CASSQVPAGGTGELFF
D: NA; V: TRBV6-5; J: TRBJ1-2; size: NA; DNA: TGTGCCAGCAGTTATCGTCAAGTCGGGGACTATGGCTACACCTTC; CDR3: CASSYRQVGDYGYTF
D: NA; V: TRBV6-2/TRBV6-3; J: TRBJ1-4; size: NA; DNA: TGTGCCAGCAGTCGCACTTCCAGGGAGGTTCGTGAAAAACTGTTTTTT; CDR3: CASSRTSREVREKLFF
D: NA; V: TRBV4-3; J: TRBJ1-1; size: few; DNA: TGCGCCAGCAGCCAAGAGGGCCTCTACACTGAAGCTTTCTTT; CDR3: CASSQEGLYTEAFF
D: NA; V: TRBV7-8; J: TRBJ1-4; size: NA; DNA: TGTGCCAGCAGCTTAGGACCGAGCAATAATGAAAAACTGTTTTTT; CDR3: CASSLGPSNNEKLFF
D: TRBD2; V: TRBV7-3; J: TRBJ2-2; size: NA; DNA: TGTGCCAGCAGCTCGGGACTAGGAGCCGGGGAGCTGTTTTTT; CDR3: CASSSGLGAGELFF
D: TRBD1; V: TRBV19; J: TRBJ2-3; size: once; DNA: TGTGCCAGTAGTGGGACAGGGGGCACAGGGGGCAAGTTTGCAGATACGCAGTATTTT; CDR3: CASSGTGGTGGKFADTQYF
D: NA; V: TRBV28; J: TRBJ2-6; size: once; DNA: TGTGCCAGCAGCGACTCTGGGGCCAACGTCCTGACTTTC; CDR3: CASSDSGANVLTF
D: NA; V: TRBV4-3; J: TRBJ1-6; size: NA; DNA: TGCGCCAGGAATATTTCACCCCTCCACTTT; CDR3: CARNISPLHF
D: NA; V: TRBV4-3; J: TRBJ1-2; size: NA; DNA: TGCGCCAGCAGCCAAGAACGGGGAGCTAACTATGGCTACACCTTC; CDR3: CASSQERGANYGYTF
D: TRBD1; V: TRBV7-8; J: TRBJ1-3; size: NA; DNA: TGTGCCAGCAGCTTAGTGACAGGGGGCATCTCTGGAAACACCATATATTTT; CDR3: CASSLVTGGISGNTIYF
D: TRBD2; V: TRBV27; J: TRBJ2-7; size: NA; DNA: TGTGCCAGCAGTTTATGGGGAGGGACCCACGAGCAGTACTTC; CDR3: CASSLWGGTHEQYF
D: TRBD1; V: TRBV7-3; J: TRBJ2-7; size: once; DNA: TGTGCCAGCAGCGAAGGGACAGCTCGCGAGCAGTACTTC; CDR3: CASSEGTAREQYF